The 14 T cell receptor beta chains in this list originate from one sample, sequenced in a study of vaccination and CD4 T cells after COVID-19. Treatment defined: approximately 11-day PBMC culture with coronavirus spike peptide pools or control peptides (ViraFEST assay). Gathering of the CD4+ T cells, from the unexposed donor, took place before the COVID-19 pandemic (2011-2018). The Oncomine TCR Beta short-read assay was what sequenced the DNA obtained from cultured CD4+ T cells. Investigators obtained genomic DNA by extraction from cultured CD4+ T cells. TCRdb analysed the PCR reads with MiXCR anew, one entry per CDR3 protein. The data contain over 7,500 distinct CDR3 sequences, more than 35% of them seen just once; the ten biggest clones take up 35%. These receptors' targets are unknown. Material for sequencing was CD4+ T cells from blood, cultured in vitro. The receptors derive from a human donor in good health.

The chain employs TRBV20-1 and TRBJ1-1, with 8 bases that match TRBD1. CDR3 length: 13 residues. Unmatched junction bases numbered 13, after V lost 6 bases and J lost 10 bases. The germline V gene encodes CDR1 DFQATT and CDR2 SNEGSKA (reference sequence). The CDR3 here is CSARGQGRGPAFF. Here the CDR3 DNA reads TGCAGTGCCCGAGGACAGGGCCGCGGGCCAGCTTTCTTT.

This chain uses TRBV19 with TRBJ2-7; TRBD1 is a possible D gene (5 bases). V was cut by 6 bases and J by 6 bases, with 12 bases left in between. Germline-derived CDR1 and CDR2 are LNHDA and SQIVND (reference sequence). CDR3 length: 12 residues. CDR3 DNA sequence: TGTGCCAGTAGGGACATTGGACGCGAGCAGTACTTC. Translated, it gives CASRDIGREQYF.

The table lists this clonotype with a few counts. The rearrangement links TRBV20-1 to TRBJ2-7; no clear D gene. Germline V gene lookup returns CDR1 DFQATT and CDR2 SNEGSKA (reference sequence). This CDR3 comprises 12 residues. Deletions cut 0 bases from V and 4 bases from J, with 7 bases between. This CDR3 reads CSARENLYEQYF. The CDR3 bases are TGCAGTGCTAGAGAAAATCTATACGAGCAGTACTTC.

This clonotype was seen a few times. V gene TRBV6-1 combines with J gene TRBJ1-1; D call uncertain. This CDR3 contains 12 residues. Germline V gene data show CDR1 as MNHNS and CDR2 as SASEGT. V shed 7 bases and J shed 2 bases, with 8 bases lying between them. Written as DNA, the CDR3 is TGTGCCAGCAATGACGTAAACACTGAAGCTTTCTTT. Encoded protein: CASNDVNTEAFF.

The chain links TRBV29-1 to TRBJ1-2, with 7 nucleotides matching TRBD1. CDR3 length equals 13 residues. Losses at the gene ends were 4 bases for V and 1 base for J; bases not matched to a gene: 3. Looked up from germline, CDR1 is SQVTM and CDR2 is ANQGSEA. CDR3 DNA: TGCAGCGTTGTGGCAGGGGGTAACTATGGCTACACCTTC. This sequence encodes CSVVAGGNYGYTF.

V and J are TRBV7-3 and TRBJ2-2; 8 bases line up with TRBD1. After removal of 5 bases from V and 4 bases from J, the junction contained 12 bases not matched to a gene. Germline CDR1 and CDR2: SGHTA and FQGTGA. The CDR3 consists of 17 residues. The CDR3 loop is CASSPHLRGPSTGELFF. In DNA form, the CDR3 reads TGTGCCAGCAGCCCACACCTCAGGGGGCCGAGCACCGGGGAGCTGTTTTTT.

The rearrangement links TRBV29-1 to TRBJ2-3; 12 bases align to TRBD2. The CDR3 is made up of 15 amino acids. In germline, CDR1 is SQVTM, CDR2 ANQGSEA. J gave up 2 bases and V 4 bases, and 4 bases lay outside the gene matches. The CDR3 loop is CSVARLAGVTDTQYF. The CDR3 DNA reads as TGCAGCGTTGCCCGACTAGCGGGAGTCACAGATACGCAGTATTTT.

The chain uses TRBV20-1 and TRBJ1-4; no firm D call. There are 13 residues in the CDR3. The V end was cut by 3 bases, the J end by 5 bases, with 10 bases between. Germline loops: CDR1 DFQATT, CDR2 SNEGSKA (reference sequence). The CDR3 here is CSARGQVNEKLFF. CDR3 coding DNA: TGCAGTGCTAGGGGCCAGGTCAATGAAAAACTGTTTTTT.

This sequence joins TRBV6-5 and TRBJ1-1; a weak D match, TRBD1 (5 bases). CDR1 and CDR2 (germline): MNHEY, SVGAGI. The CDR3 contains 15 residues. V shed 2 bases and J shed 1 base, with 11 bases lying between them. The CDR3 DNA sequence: TGTGCCAGCAGTTACGCCCCGGGGGAGAACACTGAAGCTTTCTTT. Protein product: CASSYAPGENTEAFF.

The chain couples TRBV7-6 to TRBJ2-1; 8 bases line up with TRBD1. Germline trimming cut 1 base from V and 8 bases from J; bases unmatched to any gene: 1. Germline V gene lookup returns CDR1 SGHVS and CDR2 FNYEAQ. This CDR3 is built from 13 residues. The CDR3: CASSLGQGYEQFF. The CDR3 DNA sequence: TGTGCCAGCAGCTTAGGACAGGGGTATGAGCAGTTCTTC.

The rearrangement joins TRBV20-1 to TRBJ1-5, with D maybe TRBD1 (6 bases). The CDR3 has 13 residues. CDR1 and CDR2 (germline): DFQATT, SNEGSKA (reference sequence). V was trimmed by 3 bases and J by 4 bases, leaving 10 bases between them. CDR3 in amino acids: CSASSGANQPQHF. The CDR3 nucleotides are TGCAGTGCTAGTTCAGGGGCGAATCAGCCCCAGCATTTT.

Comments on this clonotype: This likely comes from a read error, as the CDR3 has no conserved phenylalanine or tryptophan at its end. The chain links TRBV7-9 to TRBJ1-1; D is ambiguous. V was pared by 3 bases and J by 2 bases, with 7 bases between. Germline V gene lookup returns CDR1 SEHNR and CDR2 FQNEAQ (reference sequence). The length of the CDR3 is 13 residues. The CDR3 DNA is TGTGCCAGCAGCTTCTCTGGCAACACTGAAGCTTTCTTA. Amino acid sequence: CASSFSGNTEAFL.

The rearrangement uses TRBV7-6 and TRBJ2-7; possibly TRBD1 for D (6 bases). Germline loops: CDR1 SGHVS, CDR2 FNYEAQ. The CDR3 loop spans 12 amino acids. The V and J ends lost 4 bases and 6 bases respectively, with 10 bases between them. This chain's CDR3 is CASSSGVTEQYF. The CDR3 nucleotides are TGTGCCAGCAGCTCAGGGGTGACCGAGCAGTACTTC.

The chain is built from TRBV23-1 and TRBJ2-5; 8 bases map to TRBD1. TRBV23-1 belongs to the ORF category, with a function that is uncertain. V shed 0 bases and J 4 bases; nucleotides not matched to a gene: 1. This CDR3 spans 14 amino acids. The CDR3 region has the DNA TGCGCCAGCAGTCAATCCGGGACAGGAGAGACCCAGTACTTC. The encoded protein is CASSQSGTGETQYF.